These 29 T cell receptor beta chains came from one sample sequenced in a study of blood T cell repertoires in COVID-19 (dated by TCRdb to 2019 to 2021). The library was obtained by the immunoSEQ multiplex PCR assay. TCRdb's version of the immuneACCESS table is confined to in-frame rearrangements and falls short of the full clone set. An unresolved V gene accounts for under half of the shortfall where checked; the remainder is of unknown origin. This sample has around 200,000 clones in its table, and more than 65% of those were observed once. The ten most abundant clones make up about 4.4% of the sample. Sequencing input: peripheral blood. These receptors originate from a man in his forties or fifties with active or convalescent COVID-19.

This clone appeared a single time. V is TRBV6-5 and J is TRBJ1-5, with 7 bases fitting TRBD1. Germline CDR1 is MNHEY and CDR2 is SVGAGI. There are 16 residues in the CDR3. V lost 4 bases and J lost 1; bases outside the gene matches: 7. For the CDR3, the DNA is TGTGCCAGCAGTTTTCAGGGGGGAGGAAGCAATCAGCCCCAGCATTTT. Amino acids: CASSFQGGGSNQPQHF.

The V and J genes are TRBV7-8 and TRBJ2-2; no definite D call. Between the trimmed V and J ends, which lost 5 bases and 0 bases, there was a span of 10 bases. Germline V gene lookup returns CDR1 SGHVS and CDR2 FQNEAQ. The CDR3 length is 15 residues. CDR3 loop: CASSADMSNTGELFF. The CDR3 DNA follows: TGTGCCAGCAGCGCTGACATGTCGAACACCGGGGAGCTGTTTTTT.

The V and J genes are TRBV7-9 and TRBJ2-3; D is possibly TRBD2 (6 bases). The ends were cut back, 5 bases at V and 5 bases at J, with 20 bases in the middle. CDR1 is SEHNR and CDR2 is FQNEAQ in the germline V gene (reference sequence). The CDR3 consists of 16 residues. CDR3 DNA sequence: TGTGCCAGCAGCGGAAGGGACTTCTCTGCCGGAGATACGCAGTATTTT. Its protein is CASSGRDFSAGDTQYF.

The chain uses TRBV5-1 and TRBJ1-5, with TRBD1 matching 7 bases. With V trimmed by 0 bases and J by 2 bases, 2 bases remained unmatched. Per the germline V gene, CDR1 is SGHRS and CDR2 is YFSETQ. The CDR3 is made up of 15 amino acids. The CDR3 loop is CASSLGGTGNQPQHF. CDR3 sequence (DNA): TGCGCCAGCAGCTTGGGAGGGACAGGCAATCAGCCCCAGCATTTT.

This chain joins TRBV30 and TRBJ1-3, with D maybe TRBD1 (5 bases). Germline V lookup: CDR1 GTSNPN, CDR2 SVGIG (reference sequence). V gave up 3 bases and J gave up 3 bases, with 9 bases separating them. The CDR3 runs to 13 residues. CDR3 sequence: CAWSPGLGNTIYF. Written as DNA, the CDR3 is TGTGCCTGGAGCCCGGGACTTGGAAACACCATATATTTT. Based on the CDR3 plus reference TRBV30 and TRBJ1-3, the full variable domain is SQTIHQWPATLVQPVGSPLSLECTVEGTSNPNLYWYRQAAGRGLQLLFYSVGIGQISSEVPQNLSASRPQDRQFILSSKKLLLSDSGFYLCAWSPGLGNTIYFGEGSWLTVV.

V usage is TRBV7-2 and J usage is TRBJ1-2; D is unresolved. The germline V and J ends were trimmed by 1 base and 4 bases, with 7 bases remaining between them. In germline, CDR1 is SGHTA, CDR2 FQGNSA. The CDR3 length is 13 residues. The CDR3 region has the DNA TGTGCCAGCAGCTTAGAGTCAGTCTATGGCTACACCTTC. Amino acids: CASSLESVYGYTF.

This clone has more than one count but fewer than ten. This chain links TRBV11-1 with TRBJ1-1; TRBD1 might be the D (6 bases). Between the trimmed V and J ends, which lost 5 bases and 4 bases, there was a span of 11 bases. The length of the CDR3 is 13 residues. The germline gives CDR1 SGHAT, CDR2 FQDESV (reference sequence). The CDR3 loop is CASSETGPTEAFF. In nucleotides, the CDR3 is TGTGCCAGCAGCGAGACAGGCCCCACTGAAGCTTTCTTT.

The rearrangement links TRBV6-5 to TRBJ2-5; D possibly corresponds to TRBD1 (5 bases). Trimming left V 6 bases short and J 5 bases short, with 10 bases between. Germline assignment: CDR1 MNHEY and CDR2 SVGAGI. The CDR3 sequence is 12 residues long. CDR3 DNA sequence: TGTGCCAGCAGGTCCCCAGGGGAGACCCAGTACTTC. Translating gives CASRSPGETQYF.

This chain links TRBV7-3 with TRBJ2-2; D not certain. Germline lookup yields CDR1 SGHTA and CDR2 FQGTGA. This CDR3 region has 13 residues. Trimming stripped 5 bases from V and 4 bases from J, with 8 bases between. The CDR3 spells CASSHTPTGELFF. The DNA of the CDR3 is TGTGCCAGCAGCCACACACCCACCGGGGAGCTGTTTTTT.

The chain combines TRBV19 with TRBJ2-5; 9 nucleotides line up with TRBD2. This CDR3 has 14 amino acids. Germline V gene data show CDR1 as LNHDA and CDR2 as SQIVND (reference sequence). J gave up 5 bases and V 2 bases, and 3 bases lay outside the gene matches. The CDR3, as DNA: TGTGCCAGTAGTATAAGCGGGGGGTCTGAGACCCAGTACTTC. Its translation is CASSISGGSETQYF.

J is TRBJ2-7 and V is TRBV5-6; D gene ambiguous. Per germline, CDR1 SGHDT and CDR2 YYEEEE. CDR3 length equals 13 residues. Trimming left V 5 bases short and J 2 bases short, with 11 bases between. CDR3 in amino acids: CASRPTQTYEQYF. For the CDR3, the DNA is TGTGCCAGCAGACCGACTCAGACCTACGAGCAGTACTTC.

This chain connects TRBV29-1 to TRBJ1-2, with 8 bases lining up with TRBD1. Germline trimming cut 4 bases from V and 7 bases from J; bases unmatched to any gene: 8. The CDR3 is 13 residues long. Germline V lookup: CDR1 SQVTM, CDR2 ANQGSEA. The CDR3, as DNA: TGCAGCGTTGTACGCGGACAGGGAGGTGGCTACACCTTC. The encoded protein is CSVVRGQGGGYTF. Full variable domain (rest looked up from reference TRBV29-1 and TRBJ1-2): SAVISQKPSRDICQRGTSLTIQCQVDSQVTMMFWYRQQPGQSLTLIATANQGSEATYESGFVIDKFPISRPNLTFSTLTVSNMSPEDSSIYLCSVVRGQGGGYTFGSGTRLTVV.

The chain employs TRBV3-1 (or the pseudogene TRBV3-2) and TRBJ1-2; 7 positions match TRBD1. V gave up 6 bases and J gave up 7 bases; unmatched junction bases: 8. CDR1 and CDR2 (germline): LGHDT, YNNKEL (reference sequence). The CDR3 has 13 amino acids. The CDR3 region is CASSEGQAAGYTF. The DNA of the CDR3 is TGTGCCAGCAGTGAAGGACAGGCAGCTGGCTACACCTTC.

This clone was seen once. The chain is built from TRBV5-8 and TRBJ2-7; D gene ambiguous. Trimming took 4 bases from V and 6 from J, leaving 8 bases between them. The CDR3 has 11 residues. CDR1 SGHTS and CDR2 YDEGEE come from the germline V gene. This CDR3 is CASSRVAEQYF. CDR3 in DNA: TGTGCCAGCAGCCGGGTGGCCGAGCAGTACTTC.

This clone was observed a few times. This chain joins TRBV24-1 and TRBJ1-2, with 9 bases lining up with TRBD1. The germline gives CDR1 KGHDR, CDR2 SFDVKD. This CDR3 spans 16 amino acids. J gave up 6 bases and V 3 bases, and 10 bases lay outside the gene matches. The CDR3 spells CATSDIRTGDRNGYTF. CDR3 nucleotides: TGTGCCACCAGTGATATAAGGACAGGGGACAGAAATGGCTACACCTTC.

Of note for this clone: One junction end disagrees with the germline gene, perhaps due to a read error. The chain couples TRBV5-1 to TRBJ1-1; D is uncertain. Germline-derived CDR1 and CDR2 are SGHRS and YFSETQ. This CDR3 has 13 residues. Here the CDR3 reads CASSSGSNAEAFF. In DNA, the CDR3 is TGCGCCAGCAGTTCGGGGTCGAACGCTGAAGCTTTCTTT.

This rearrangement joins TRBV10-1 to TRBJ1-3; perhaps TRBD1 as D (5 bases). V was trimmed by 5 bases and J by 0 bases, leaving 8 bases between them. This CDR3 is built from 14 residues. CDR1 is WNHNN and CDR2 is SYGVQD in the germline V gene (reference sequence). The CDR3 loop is CASSRGPSGNTIYF. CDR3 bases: TGCGCCAGCAGTAGGGGCCCCTCTGGAAACACCATATATTTT.

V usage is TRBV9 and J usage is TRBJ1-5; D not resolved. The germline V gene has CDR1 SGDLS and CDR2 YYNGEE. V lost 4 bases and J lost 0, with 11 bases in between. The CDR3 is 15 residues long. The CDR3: CASSSGLYSNQPQHF. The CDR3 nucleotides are TGTGCCAGCAGCTCTGGACTGTATAGCAATCAGCCCCAGCATTTT. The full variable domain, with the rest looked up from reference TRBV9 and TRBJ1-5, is DSGVTQTPKHLITATGQRVTLRCSPRSGDLSVYWYQQSLDQGLQFLIQYYNGEERAKGNILERFSAQQFPDLHSELNLSSLELGDSALYFCASSSGLYSNQPQHFGDGTRLSIL.

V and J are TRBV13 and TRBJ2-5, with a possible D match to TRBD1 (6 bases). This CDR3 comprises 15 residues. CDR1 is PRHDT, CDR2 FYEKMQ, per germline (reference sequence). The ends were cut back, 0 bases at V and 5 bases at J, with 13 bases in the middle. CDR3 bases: TGTGCCAGCAGCTTAGGGAGTCAGGGGTTCGAGACCCAGTACTTC. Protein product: CASSLGSQGFETQYF.

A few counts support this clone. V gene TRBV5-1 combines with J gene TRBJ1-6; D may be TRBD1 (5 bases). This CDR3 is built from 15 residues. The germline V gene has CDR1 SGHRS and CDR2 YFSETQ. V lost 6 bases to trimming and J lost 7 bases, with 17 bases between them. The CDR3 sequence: CASTSGGLGNSPLHF. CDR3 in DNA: TGCGCCAGCACCTCCGGGGGGTTGGGGAATTCACCCCTCCACTTT.

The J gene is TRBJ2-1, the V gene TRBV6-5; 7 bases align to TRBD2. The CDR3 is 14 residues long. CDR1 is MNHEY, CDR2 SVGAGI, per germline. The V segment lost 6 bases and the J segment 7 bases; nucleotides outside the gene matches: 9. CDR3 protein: CASSGLGGWNEQFF. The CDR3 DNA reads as TGTGCCAGCAGCGGACTAGGTGGTTGGAATGAGCAGTTCTTC.

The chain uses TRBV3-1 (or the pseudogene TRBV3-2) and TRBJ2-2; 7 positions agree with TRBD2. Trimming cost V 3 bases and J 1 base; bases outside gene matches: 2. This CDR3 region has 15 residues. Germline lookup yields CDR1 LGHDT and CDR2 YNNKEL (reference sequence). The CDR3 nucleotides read TGTGCCAGCAGCCAGCGGGGGAGGAACACCGGGGAGCTGTTTTTT. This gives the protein CASSQRGRNTGELFF.

The CDR3 bases are TGTGCCAGCAGCTTAAAGAGGCCCTCGAACACCGGGGAGCTGTTTTTT. It specifies CASSLKRPSNTGELFF. V gene TRBV11-3 combines with J gene TRBJ2-2; no firm D call. This CDR3 has 16 amino acids. V was shortened by 2 bases and J by 0 bases, with 10 bases between the two germline ends. The germline CDR1 and CDR2 sequences are SGHNT and YENEEA.

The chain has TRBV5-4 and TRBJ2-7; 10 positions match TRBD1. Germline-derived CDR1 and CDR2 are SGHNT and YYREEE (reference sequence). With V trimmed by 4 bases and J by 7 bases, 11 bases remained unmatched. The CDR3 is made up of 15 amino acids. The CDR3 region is CASSTGQGGLGEQYF. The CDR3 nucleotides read TGTGCCAGCAGCACCGGACAGGGGGGCTTGGGAGAGCAGTACTTC.

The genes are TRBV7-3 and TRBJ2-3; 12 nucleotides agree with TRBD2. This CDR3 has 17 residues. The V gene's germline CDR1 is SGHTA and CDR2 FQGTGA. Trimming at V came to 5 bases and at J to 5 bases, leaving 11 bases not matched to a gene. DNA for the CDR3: TGTGCCAGCAGCCCCCGAGGGACTAGCGGGCCGGTAGATACGCAGTATTTT. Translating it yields CASSPRGTSGPVDTQYF.

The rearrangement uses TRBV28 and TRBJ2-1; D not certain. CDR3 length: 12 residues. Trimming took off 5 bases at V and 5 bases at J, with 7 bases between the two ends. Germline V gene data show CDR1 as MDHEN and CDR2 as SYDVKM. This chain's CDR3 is CASSPPDNEQFF. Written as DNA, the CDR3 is TGTGCCAGCAGTCCCCCCGACAATGAGCAGTTCTTC.

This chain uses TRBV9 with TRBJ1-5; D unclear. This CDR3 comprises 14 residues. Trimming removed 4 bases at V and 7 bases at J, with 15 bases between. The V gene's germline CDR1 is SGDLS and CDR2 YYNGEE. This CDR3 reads CASSPDSSGQPQHF. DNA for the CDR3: TGTGCCAGCAGCCCCGACTCGTCGGGACAGCCCCAGCATTTT.

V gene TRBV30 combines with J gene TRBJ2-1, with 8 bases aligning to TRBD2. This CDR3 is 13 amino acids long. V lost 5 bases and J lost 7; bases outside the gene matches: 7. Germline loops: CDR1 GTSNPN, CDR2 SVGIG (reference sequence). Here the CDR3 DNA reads TGTGCCTGGCGGATTGGCGGGGGGAATGAGCAGTTCTTC. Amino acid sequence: CAWRIGGGNEQFF.

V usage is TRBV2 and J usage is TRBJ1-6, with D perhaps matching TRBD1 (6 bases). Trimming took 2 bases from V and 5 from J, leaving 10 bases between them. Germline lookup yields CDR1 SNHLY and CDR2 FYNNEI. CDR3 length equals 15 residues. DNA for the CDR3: TGTGCCAGCAGTGAATGGGAGGGGGATAATTCACCCCTCCACTTT. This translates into CASSEWEGDNSPLHF.